The 2 T cell receptor beta chains given below trace back to one sample, sequenced in a study of PD-L1 blockade in urothelial cancer. Time point specified: peripheral blood 6 weeks after treatment start. Sequenced by immunoSEQ multiplex PCR; TCRdb stores in-frame clones only, minus some. The sample consists of about 130,000 clones, roughly 82% of them appearing once. Material: PBMCs, obtained around atezolizumab (anti-PD-L1) treatment. These receptor sequences come from a man in his fifties with urothelial cancer.

The J gene is TRBJ2-1, the V gene TRBV4-1; TRBD2 matches 12 bases. V lost 3 bases and J lost 6; bases outside the gene matches: 9. Germline V gene sequence: CDR1 MGHRA, CDR2 YSYEKL. This CDR3 has 17 amino acids. The CDR3 region is CASSQETSGRLGNEQFF. The CDR3 coding sequence is TGCGCCAGCAGCCAGGAAACTAGCGGGAGGTTAGGCAATGAGCAGTTCTTC.

The V gene is TRBV6-6, the J gene TRBJ2-1; 9 bases line up with TRBD1. Germline V lookup: CDR1 MNHNY, CDR2 SVGAGI (reference sequence). J gave up 13 bases and V 5 bases, and 12 bases lay outside the gene matches. CDR3 length: 14 residues. This CDR3 is CASSPSPGTGKQFF. The DNA for the CDR3 is TGTGCCAGCAGTCCCTCTCCCGGGACAGGGAAACAGTTCTTC.